These 19 T cell receptor beta chains were sequenced from one sample in a study of blood T cell repertoires in COVID-19. Produced via immunoSEQ multiplex PCR; TCRdb's table is partial and in-frame only. The sample holds 100,000 to 150,000 clones, 92% seen once. Sequencing was performed on peripheral blood. Receptors originate from a man over 45 with COVID-19, enrolled during active disease.

The chain carries TRBV6-7 and TRBJ2-7, with D hard to call. TRBV6-7 is an open reading frame whose function is uncertain. Between the trimmed V and J ends, which lost 2 bases and 5 bases, there was a span of 4 bases. This CDR3 spans 11 amino acids. The DNA for the CDR3 is TGTGCCAGCAGTTACCTAAACGAGCAGTACGTC. As protein: CASSYLNEQYV.

The V gene is TRBV15, the J gene TRBJ2-1, with 7 bases that match TRBD2. The germline V gene encodes CDR1 LNHNV and CDR2 YYDKDF (reference sequence). This CDR3 comprises 16 residues. Germline trimming cut 0 bases from V and 2 bases from J; bases unmatched to any gene: 4. CDR3 bases: TGTGCCACCAGCAGAGATGGAGCGGGAACCTACAATGAGCAGTTCTTC. Amino acid sequence: CATSRDGAGTYNEQFF.

The V gene is TRBV4-1, the J gene TRBJ2-3, with TRBD2 matching 8 bases. This CDR3 has 16 residues. Germline loops: CDR1 MGHRA, CDR2 YSYEKL. V was clipped by 4 bases and J by 0 bases; unmatched bases: 6. CDR3 in amino acids: CASSPQAGASTDTQYF. DNA for the CDR3: TGCGCCAGCAGCCCTCAAGCGGGAGCAAGCACAGATACGCAGTATTTT.

The gene calls are TRBV9 and TRBJ2-3; 7 bases line up with TRBD2. Germline loops: CDR1 SGDLS, CDR2 YYNGEE. This CDR3 has 14 residues. J was trimmed by 2 bases and V by 4 bases; bases with no gene match: 4. CDR3 nucleotides: TGTGCCAGCAGCTACCGGGGGGACACAGATACGCAGTATTTT. This translates into CASSYRGDTDTQYF. Supplemented by reference TRBV9 and TRBJ2-3, the full variable domain reads DSGVTQTPKHLITATGQRVTLRCSPRSGDLSVYWYQQSLDQGLQFLIQYYNGEERAKGNILERFSAQQFPDLHSELNLSSLELGDSALYFCASSYRGDTDTQYFGPGTRLTVL.

The V and J genes are TRBV4-3 and TRBJ1-2, with 11 bases identical to TRBD1. Trimming at V came to 4 bases and at J to 3 bases, leaving 7 bases not matched to a gene. CDR3 length equals 16 residues. CDR1 LGHNA and CDR2 YSLEER come from the germline V gene. The CDR3 coding sequence is TGCGCCAGCAGCCCCTCGGACAGGGGGCATTACTATGGCTACACCTTC. Translation gives CASSPSDRGHYYGYTF.

This chain joins TRBV28 and TRBJ1-5, with 7 bases aligning to TRBD1. Germline CDR1 MDHEN, CDR2 SYDVKM. V lost 6 bases, J lost 4 bases, and 9 bases stayed unmatched. This CDR3 spans 15 amino acids. CDR3 bases: TGTGCCAGCAGGGAGACAGGGAGAGGAAATCAGCCCCAGCATTTT. Amino acid sequence: CASRETGRGNQPQHF.

This chain links TRBV18 with TRBJ2-5; D remains unclear. Trimming removed 0 bases from V and 3 bases from J, with 8 bases in between. Germline CDR1 is KGHSH and CDR2 is LQKENI. The CDR3 loop spans 14 amino acids. This chain's CDR3 is CASSPPSLEETQYF. CDR3 DNA sequence: TGTGCCAGCTCACCACCGAGTCTGGAAGAGACCCAGTACTTC.

The chain employs TRBV6-4 and TRBJ2-1; maybe TRBD2 (6 bases). The germline V gene encodes CDR1 MRHNA and CDR2 SNTAGT. The V end lost 7 bases, the J end lost 10 bases, and 11 bases lay between the germline ends. The CDR3 contains 11 residues. The CDR3 sequence: CASTVSGEQFF. CDR3 in DNA: TGTGCCAGCACCGTTAGCGGAGAGCAGTTCTTC.

The chain recombines TRBV5-1 with TRBJ2-3, with 10 bases identical to TRBD2. Germline lookup yields CDR1 SGHRS and CDR2 YFSETQ. V lost 4 bases to trimming and J lost 2 bases; unmatched junction nucleotides: 4. The CDR3 runs to 15 residues. The CDR3 protein is CASSPSGSNTDTQYF. CDR3 nucleotide sequence: TGCGCCAGCAGCCCTAGCGGGAGTAACACAGATACGCAGTATTTT. The full variable domain, completed using reference TRBV5-1 and TRBJ2-3, is KAGVTQTPRYLIKTRGQQVTLSCSPISGHRSVSWYQQTPGQGLQFLFEYFSETQRNKGNFPGRFSGRQFSNSRSEMNVSTLELGDSALYLCASSPSGSNTDTQYFGPGTRLTVL.

The V gene is TRBV9, the J gene TRBJ2-7, with D unclear. Germline lookup yields CDR1 SGDLS and CDR2 YYNGEE. V dropped 5 bases and J dropped 0 bases, with 9 bases sitting between them. The CDR3 totals 13 residues. CDR3 amino acids: CASRVASSYEQYF. CDR3 nucleotides: TGTGCCAGCAGGGTCGCTAGCTCCTACGAGCAGTACTTC.

The chain joins TRBV30 to TRBJ2-5, with a weak D call TRBD2 (6 bases). Germline values: CDR1 GTSNPN, CDR2 SVGIG (reference sequence). CDR3 length: 14 amino acids. V was trimmed by 2 bases and J by 5 bases, leaving 15 bases between them. As DNA, the CDR3 is TGTGCCTGGAGTCTTTTGGGGGGAGGTGAGACCCAGTACTTC. Residues: CAWSLLGGGETQYF.

The gene calls are TRBV19 and TRBJ1-5; D perhaps matches TRBD1 (5 bases). The CDR3 sequence is 17 residues long. V lost 2 bases and J lost 7, with 21 bases in between. From germline, CDR1 is LNHDA and CDR2 SQIVND (reference sequence). In nucleotides, the CDR3 is TGTGCCAGTAGTATAAGTGGTCAGGGTCGGGCTTGGCAGCCCCAGCATTTT. Residues: CASSISGQGRAWQPQHF. The variable domain in full, completed from reference TRBV19 and TRBJ1-5, reads DGGITQSPKYLFRKEGQNVTLSCEQNLNHDAMYWYRQDPGQGLRLIYYSQIVNDFQKGDIAEGYSVSREKKESFPLTVTSAQKNPTAFYLCASSISGQGRAWQPQHFGDGTRLSIL.

This sequence joins TRBV7-6 and TRBJ2-5; TRBD1 matches at 10 bases. The V segment lost 1 base and the J segment 5 bases; nucleotides outside the gene matches: 7. Germline loops: CDR1 SGHVS, CDR2 FNYEAQ. This CDR3 region has 16 residues. CDR3 coding DNA: TGTGCCAGCAGCTTAGTAGGGACAGGGGTCGGGGAGACCCAGTACTTC. As protein: CASSLVGTGVGETQYF.

The chain links TRBV12-3 or TRBV12-4 to TRBJ1-6; TRBD1 might be the D (5 bases). Trimming cost V 1 base and J 14 bases, with 12 bases left between them. This CDR3 has 13 amino acids. CDR3 sequence reads: CASSLGQNPSLHF. CDR3 coding DNA: TGTGCCAGCAGTTTAGGACAGAATCCATCCCTCCACTTT.

The rearrangement joins TRBV30 to TRBJ1-1, with a tentative D call TRBD1 (5 bases). Trimming cost V 0 bases and J 5 bases, with 16 bases left between them. Germline CDR1 and CDR2: GTSNPN and SVGIG (reference sequence). The CDR3 is 15 amino acids. CDR3 amino acids: CAWSVTGAIRTEAFF. The CDR3 bases are TGTGCCTGGAGTGTAACTGGGGCAATCAGGACTGAAGCTTTCTTT.

The rearrangement links TRBV9 to TRBJ2-1; 7 nucleotides match TRBD2. Germline loops: CDR1 SGDLS, CDR2 YYNGEE. The trim removed 0 bases at V and 7 bases at J, leaving 7 bases unmatched. This CDR3 region has 15 residues. CDR3 amino acids: CASSVDGGSTNEQFF. The CDR3 DNA follows: TGTGCCAGCAGCGTAGACGGCGGGAGCACTAATGAGCAGTTCTTC. Drawing the rest from reference TRBV9 and TRBJ2-1, the complete variable domain is DSGVTQTPKHLITATGQRVTLRCSPRSGDLSVYWYQQSLDQGLQFLIQYYNGEERAKGNILERFSAQQFPDLHSELNLSSLELGDSALYFCASSVDGGSTNEQFFGPGTRLTVL.

V and J are TRBV5-5 and TRBJ1-1, with 10 bases aligning to TRBD1. This CDR3 has 14 amino acids. The V gene's germline CDR1 is SGHKS and CDR2 YYEKEE (reference sequence). The V gene end was trimmed by 3 bases and the J gene end by 5 bases; junction bases not matched to a gene: 4. CDR3 coding DNA: TGTGCCAGCAGCTGGGGGACAGGGGAGACTGAAGCTTTCTTT. Its translation is CASSWGTGETEAFF.

The chain uses TRBV30 and TRBJ2-3; maybe TRBD2 (5 bases). In germline, CDR1 is GTSNPN, CDR2 SVGIG (reference sequence). The CDR3 runs to 14 residues. Trimming shortened V by 2 bases and J by 4 bases, and 13 bases separated the two germline ends. The DNA of the CDR3 is TGTGCCTGGAGTAGGTTAGCGAGGGCAGATACGCAGTATTTT. This translates into CAWSRLARADTQYF.

The J gene is TRBJ2-5, the V gene TRBV24-1, with 9 bases aligning to TRBD1. V shed 10 bases and J 3 bases; nucleotides not matched to a gene: 8. Looked up from germline, CDR1 is KGHDR and CDR2 is SFDVKD. The CDR3 totals 14 residues. The CDR3 nucleotides are TGTGCCACAGAGAGGACAGGGGTGGAAGAGACCCAGTACTTC. Its protein product is CATERTGVEETQYF.